Following are 27 T cell receptor beta chains from one sample sequenced in a study of blood T cell repertoires in COVID-19. TCRdb keeps only in-frame clones here, not all; method: immunoSEQ multiplex PCR. The sample includes about 190,000 clones, 80% to 90% of them seen just once. Sequences were obtained from peripheral blood. The origin of the receptors is a man over 45 with active or convalescent COVID-19.

This clone has just one count. V and J are TRBV18 and TRBJ2-1; D call uncertain. The CDR3 loop spans 14 amino acids. V lost 3 bases, J lost 8 bases, and 14 bases lay in between. The germline gives CDR1 KGHSH, CDR2 LQKENI. The CDR3 loop is CASSPRPHGDEQFF. DNA for the CDR3: TGTGCCAGCTCACCCAGGCCCCACGGCGATGAGCAGTTCTTC.

The V and J genes are TRBV6-5 and TRBJ2-5; 7 bases fit TRBD2. There are 14 residues in the CDR3. CDR1 is MNHEY, CDR2 SVGAGI, per germline. V lost 6 bases to trimming and J lost 4 bases; unmatched junction nucleotides: 8. The CDR3 DNA reads TGTGCCAGCAGCCCCTTTGGGGGGGTAGAGACCCAGTACTTC. Protein sequence: CASSPFGGVETQYF.

This clone was recorded only once. This chain links TRBV15 with TRBJ2-1; maybe TRBD2 (6 bases). CDR3 size: 17 residues. Germline CDR1 is LNHNV and CDR2 is YYDKDF (reference sequence). V was clipped by 0 bases and J by 6 bases, with 18 bases between them. CDR3 bases: TGTGCCACCAGCAGAGATTTCCCCCTTTTGGGGGGCAATGAGCAGTTCTTC. Protein product: CATSRDFPLLGGNEQFF.

J is TRBJ1-2 and V is TRBV9; unclear D gene. V lost 4 bases and J lost 0, with 19 bases in between. The germline V gene encodes CDR1 SGDLS and CDR2 YYNGEE. This CDR3 has 17 residues. The chain's CDR3 is CASSPTARFPANYGYTF. Here the CDR3 DNA reads TGTGCCAGCAGCCCTACCGCGAGGTTCCCAGCTAACTATGGCTACACCTTC.

The rearrangement joins TRBV19 to TRBJ1-2, with D perhaps TRBD1 (6 bases). V shed 5 bases and J shed 4 bases, with 17 bases lying between them. Germline V gives CDR1 LNHDA, CDR2 SQIVND (reference sequence). The CDR3 runs 15 residues. The CDR3 here is CASSPRTALIYGYTF. In nucleotides, the CDR3 is TGTGCCAGTAGTCCGCGGACAGCCCTCATCTATGGCTACACCTTC.

V and J are TRBV21-1 and TRBJ2-5; TRBD1 is the table's D call and was not checked against the DNA. TRBV21-1 is reported as a pseudogene. This CDR3 is 12 amino acids long. The CDR3 sequence: CASSPAGLSQYF. The CDR3 nucleotides read TGTGCCAGCAGTCCCGCAGGGTTATCCCAGTACTTC.

DNA for the CDR3: TGTGCCAGCAGTCGGACAGGGCTTTATCAGCCCCAGCATTTT. This codes for CASSRTGLYQPQHF. The rearrangement links TRBV6-2 or TRBV6-3 to TRBJ1-5, with TRBD1 matching 8 bases. The V gene's germline CDR1 is MNHEY and CDR2 SVGEGT. The CDR3 has 14 residues. The V and J ends lost 5 bases and 5 bases, in that order; junction bases with no gene match: 5.

The rearrangement links TRBV28 to TRBJ1-2; tentative D call: TRBD1 (5 bases). The CDR3 is 12 residues long. Trimming pared 9 bases from V and 7 bases from J, leaving 15 bases between. Germline V gene lookup returns CDR1 MDHEN and CDR2 SYDVKM. Here the CDR3 reads CASSRGKGGYTF. DNA for the CDR3: TGTGCCAGTAGTCGGGGGAAAGGTGGCTACACCTTC.

In its sample, this clone was seen once. The chain employs TRBV27 and TRBJ2-7; D is possibly TRBD1 (5 bases). The CDR3 has 13 amino acids. Trimming stripped 1 base from V and 4 bases from J, with 8 bases between. Germline V gene sequence: CDR1 MNHEY, CDR2 SMNVEV (reference sequence). The CDR3 DNA reads as TGTGCCAGCAGTTTATTCGCAGGGTACGAGCAGTACTTC. It is translated as CASSLFAGYEQYF.

The V gene is TRBV7-9, the J gene TRBJ1-1; D is perhaps TRBD1 (6 bases). The V gene's germline CDR1 is SEHNR and CDR2 FQNEAQ (reference sequence). The CDR3 consists of 14 residues. V was shortened by 5 bases and J by 2 bases, with 12 bases between the two germline ends. The CDR3 reads CASSQGTANTEAFF. CDR3 sequence (DNA): TGTGCCAGCAGCCAGGGGACCGCTAACACTGAAGCTTTCTTT.

The V gene is TRBV28, the J gene TRBJ2-7; D not resolved. The length of the CDR3 is 15 residues. Trimming pared 4 bases from V and 7 bases from J, leaving 20 bases between. From germline, CDR1 is MDHEN and CDR2 SYDVKM. CDR3 loop: CASSSEQQTFWEQYF. CDR3 coding DNA: TGTGCCAGCAGTTCTGAACAGCAGACGTTTTGGGAGCAGTACTTC.

The chain is built from TRBV4-3 and TRBJ2-2; possible D gene TRBD1, 6 bases. Trimming stripped 0 bases from V and 1 base from J, with 9 bases between. CDR1 and CDR2 (germline): LGHNA, YSLEER. The CDR3 runs 16 residues. In DNA form, the CDR3 reads TGCGCCAGCAGCCAAGAAATGGGACAGAACACCGGGGAGCTGTTTTTT. Encoded protein: CASSQEMGQNTGELFF.

The CDR3 protein is CASGPPGQGVFGYTF. In nucleotides, the CDR3 is TGTGCTAGTGGTCCTCCGGGACAGGGAGTGTTCGGCTACACCTTC. This chain joins TRBV12-5 and TRBJ1-2, with 9 bases that match TRBD1. CDR1 and CDR2 from the germline V gene are LGHNT and FRNRAP. V lost 5 bases, J lost 8 bases, and 12 bases stayed unmatched. The CDR3 loop spans 15 amino acids.

The chain carries TRBV5-6 and TRBJ1-1, with D hard to call. Germline CDR1 SGHDT, CDR2 YYEEEE. This CDR3 contains 15 residues. V dropped 0 bases and J dropped 0 bases, with 9 bases sitting between them. Written as DNA, the CDR3 is TGTGCCAGCAGCTTGGGGTACAGCATGAACACTGAAGCTTTCTTT. It is translated as CASSLGYSMNTEAFF.

The V call is TRBV7-2, the J call TRBJ2-2; tentatively, D is TRBD2 (6 bases). This CDR3 has 15 amino acids. Germline V CDR1 and CDR2: SGHTA, FQGNSA. V lost 5 bases, J lost 0 bases, and 10 bases lay in between. CDR3 DNA sequence: TGTGCCAGCAGCCCGACTAGAGCGAACACCGGGGAGCTGTTTTTT. Protein: CASSPTRANTGELFF.

V is TRBV5-1 and J is TRBJ2-7, with 9 positions matching TRBD2. Germline loops: CDR1 SGHRS, CDR2 YFSETQ. V trimming: 1 base; J trimming: 3 bases; junction bases outside the gene matches: 5. The CDR3 has 15 amino acids. CDR3 region: CASSLTGTSSYEQYF. In DNA form, the CDR3 reads TGCGCCAGCAGCTTGACCGGGACTAGCAGCTACGAGCAGTACTTC.

The chain has TRBV28 and TRBJ1-2; 8 bases are a match to TRBD1. V shed 2 bases, J shed 0 bases, and the junction held 11 bases outside the gene matches. This CDR3 has 18 amino acids. Germline CDR1 MDHEN, CDR2 SYDVKM. CDR3 bases: TGTGCCAGCAGTTTAACAGTCACAGGGGGGCAAACTAACTATGGCTACACCTTC. Translating it yields CASSLTVTGGQTNYGYTF.

The chain carries TRBV30 and TRBJ1-6; D is uncertain. There are 12 residues in the CDR3. Germline CDR1 and CDR2: GTSNPN and SVGIG (reference sequence). V gave up 1 base and J gave up 13 bases, with 11 bases separating them. CDR3 in amino acids: CAWSEVQAPLHF. The CDR3 nucleotides read TGTGCCTGGAGTGAAGTTCAGGCCCCCCTCCACTTT.

J is TRBJ2-1 and V is TRBV5-6; 8 positions match TRBD1. This CDR3 spans 16 amino acids. Germline V gene lookup returns CDR1 SGHDT and CDR2 YYEEEE. Trimming at V came to 4 bases and at J to 0 bases, leaving 6 bases not matched to a gene. The CDR3 protein is CASSRGTGSSYNEQFF. The CDR3 coding sequence is TGTGCCAGCAGCCGGGGGACAGGATCCTCCTACAATGAGCAGTTCTTC.

The rearrangement uses TRBV29-1 and TRBJ1-1, with no clear D. The CDR3 totals 15 residues. Germline assignment: CDR1 SQVTM and CDR2 ANQGSEA. Trimming took 3 bases from V and 4 from J, leaving 18 bases between them. The CDR3 spells CSVDKLPEVGTEAFF. The CDR3 coding sequence is TGCAGCGTTGACAAGTTACCAGAGGTGGGCACTGAAGCTTTCTTT.

The chain joins TRBV28 to TRBJ2-7; D may be TRBD1 (5 bases). CDR1 is MDHEN, CDR2 SYDVKM, per germline. Trimming cost V 9 bases and J 0 bases, with 15 bases left between them. The CDR3 is 14 amino acids. The CDR3 bases are TGTGCCAGTCGACAGTCCCGGAGCTCCTACGAGCAGTACTTC. Its protein is CASRQSRSSYEQYF.

The chain combines TRBV10-3 with TRBJ2-1, with 13 positions matching TRBD2. The ends lost 5 bases at V and 0 bases at J; junction bases unmatched: 4. The germline gives CDR1 ENHRY, CDR2 SYGVKD. This CDR3 has 17 amino acids. CDR3 DNA sequence: TGTGCCATCAGTCTGGGACTAGCGGGAAGCTCCTACAATGAGCAGTTCTTC. This encodes CAISLGLAGSSYNEQFF.

V and J are TRBV6-1 and TRBJ2-2, with D maybe TRBD2 (5 bases). V dropped 0 bases and J dropped 7 bases, with 9 bases sitting between them. Germline lookup yields CDR1 MNHNS and CDR2 SASEGT. This CDR3 spans 14 amino acids. The CDR3 loop is CASSEAGGFGELFF. The CDR3 DNA reads TGTGCCAGCAGTGAAGCAGGCGGGTTCGGGGAGCTGTTTTTT.

V usage is TRBV27 and J usage is TRBJ1-2; tentative D call: TRBD1 (5 bases). Germline CDR1 and CDR2: MNHEY and SMNVEV (reference sequence). The CDR3 loop spans 17 amino acids. The V end lost 6 bases, the J end lost 4 bases, and 24 bases lay between the germline ends. The CDR3 here is CASSSSPWEGSGYGYTF. The CDR3 DNA reads TGTGCCAGCAGCTCATCCCCCTGGGAGGGGAGCGGCTATGGCTACACCTTC.

The chain employs TRBV7-9 and TRBJ2-5, with D tentatively TRBD2 (5 bases). Germline V lookup: CDR1 SEHNR, CDR2 FQNEAQ (reference sequence). Trimming stripped 4 bases from V and 2 bases from J, with 14 bases between. The CDR3 contains 15 residues. Here the CDR3 reads CASSYSGSAQETQYF. CDR3 coding DNA: TGTGCCAGCAGCTACTCGGGTAGCGCACAAGAGACCCAGTACTTC.

The CDR3 coding sequence is TGTGCCAGCAGTTTCGGGTCGGGGGTCGAGCAGTACTTC. This encodes CASSFGSGVEQYF. V usage is TRBV27 and J usage is TRBJ2-7; weak D call: TRBD2 (6 bases). Trimming stripped 3 bases from V and 6 bases from J, with 12 bases between. CDR1 is MNHEY, CDR2 SMNVEV, per germline (reference sequence). The CDR3 spans 13 residues.

This sequence joins TRBV25-1 and TRBJ1-3; 8 bases align to TRBD1. Trimming removed 6 bases from V and 3 bases from J; junction bases left unmatched: 4. Germline V CDR1 and CDR2: MGHDK, SYGVNS. The CDR3 sequence is 14 residues long. Here the CDR3 reads CASRGQGVGNTIYF. The CDR3 DNA follows: TGTGCCAGCAGAGGACAGGGTGTTGGAAACACCATATATTTT.